Listed below are T cell receptor beta chains from one sample, sequenced in a study of siplizumab effects on memory and regulatory T cells. The method was immunoSEQ multiplex PCR; TCRdb's version includes in-frame clones alone and lacks a portion of them. The sample holds more than 85,000 clones, around 90% seen once. Sequenced material: Tregs sorted from blood. The receptors come from a human donor in good health. CDR3s include the opening cysteine and the closing phenylalanine or tryptophan. Fields, in order: V gene, clone size, J gene, D gene, CDR3 DNA, CDR3 protein. D genes are given only for firm matches. For some rows the clone size is stated as once, few or many, or as a class when expanded; others skip it.

TRBV19	NA	TRBJ1-4	NA	TGTGCCAGTAAAGCGTCGGGGGAGTTACTGTTTTTT	CASKASGELLFF
TRBV7-9	NA	TRBJ2-7	TRBD1	TGTGCCAGCAGCTTAAACAGGGGCGTTCGGTACGAGCAGTACTTC	CASSLNRGVRYEQYF
TRBV10-3	once	TRBJ2-3	NA	TGTGCCATCAGACAAAGTGGAGATACGCAGTATTTT	CAIRQSGDTQYF
TRBV25-1	NA	TRBJ1-2	NA	TGTGCCAGCAGTGAATCATGGGGAACCGAGAACTATGGCTACACCTTC	CASSESWGTENYGYTF
TRBV4-1	NA	TRBJ2-5	NA	TGCGCCAGCAGCCAGGGGACTTTCACCCGAGAGACCCAGTACTTC	CASSQGTFTRETQYF
TRBV29-1	NA	TRBJ2-5	NA	TGCAGCGTTGACCACCTCCAAGAGACCCAGTACTTC	CSVDHLQETQYF
TRBV11-3	NA	TRBJ2-3	TRBD2	TGTGCCAGCAGTCCGACGGGGGGTCTCACAGATACGCAGTATTTT	CASSPTGGLTDTQYF
TRBV5-1	NA	TRBJ1-2	NA	TGCGCCAGCAGCTCTGACGGGGCTAGGTATGGCTACACCTTC	CASSSDGARYGYTF
TRBV2	NA	TRBJ2-7	NA	TGTGCCAGCAGTGTTCATTCCTTTTACGAGCAGTACTTC	CASSVHSFYEQYF
TRBV10-3	NA	TRBJ1-2	NA	TGTGCCATCAGTGAGTCGATGGGTAACTATGGCTACACCTTC	CAISESMGNYGYTF
TRBV21-1	once	TRBJ2-1	NA	TGTGCCAGCAGCGATCTAGCGGATTACAATGAGCAGTTCTTC	CASSDLADYNEQFF
TRBV4-1	NA	TRBJ1-2	TRBD1	TGCGCCAGCAGCCAGCCGCAGGGGGCCCCCTATGGCTACACCTTC	CASSQPQGAPYGYTF
TRBV4-2	NA	TRBJ1-5	NA	TGTGCCAGCAGCCAAGAAAGTGGCAATCAGCCCCAGCATTTT	CASSQESGNQPQHF
TRBV10-3	NA	TRBJ2-7	TRBD2	TGTGCCATGGGGACTAGCGGATCCTACGAGCAGTACTTC	CAMGTSGSYEQYF
TRBV11-1	NA	TRBJ2-7	TRBD2	TGTGCCAGCAGCTCGAACCGTCTGGGAGCGGGAGGGTACGAGCAGTACTTC	CASSSNRLGAGGYEQYF
TRBV6-5	NA	TRBJ1-2	TRBD1	TGTGCCAGCAGCTGGGACAGGATTTATGGCTACACCTTC	CASSWDRIYGYTF
TRBV6-6	NA	TRBJ1-1	NA	TGTGCCAGCAGTTACTCTCCAGTTGACACTGAAGCTTTCTTT	CASSYSPVDTEAFF
TRBV6-1	NA	TRBJ1-1	NA	TGTGCCAGCAGTGAAGAACGAGTCTTCACTGAAGCTTTCTTT	CASSEERVFTEAFF
TRBV5-6	NA	TRBJ1-2	TRBD1	TGTGCCAGCAGCATAGGGGGACAGGGAGAGTATGGCTACACCTTC	CASSIGGQGEYGYTF
TRBV6-6	NA	TRBJ2-7	NA	TGTGCCAGCAGCTCTGGGACGGAGCAGTACTTC	CASSSGTEQYF
TRBV19	NA	TRBJ1-2	TRBD1	TGTGCCAGTAGTCCCCTCGACAGGGCTAACTATGGCTACACCTTC	CASSPLDRANYGYTF
TRBV6-5	NA	TRBJ2-7	TRBD2	TGTGCCAGCAGTTACCTCGGACTAGCGGGAGACCGCGAGCAGTACTTC	CASSYLGLAGDREQYF
TRBV5-6	NA	TRBJ2-7	NA	TGTGCCAGCAGCTTGGGGGGCCGGCACCCTAGGAACTCCCACGAGCAGTACTTC	CASSLGGRHPRNSHEQYF
TRBV5-1	once	TRBJ1-1	NA	TGCGCCAGCAGCTTGTACGAGGGGGTTGCTTTCTTT	CASSLYEGVAFF
TRBV10-3	NA	TRBJ2-3	TRBD2	TGTGCCATCGGACTAGCGGGCACAGATACGCAGTATTTT	CAIGLAGTDTQYF
TRBV29-1	NA	TRBJ2-1	NA	TGCAGCGTTGTGTTGGGGTCGGGACGGCGGAAGTTCTTC	CSVVLGSGRRKFF
TRBV6-1	few	TRBJ1-2	TRBD1	TGTGCCAGCAGGGGGGGACAGGGGTACGGCCGAGGCTACACCTTC	CASRGGQGYGRGYTF
TRBV6-1	NA	TRBJ2-6	TRBD2	TGTGCCAGCAGTGATTTGCTAGCGGGGGTTACTGGGGCCAACGTCCTGACTTTC	CASSDLLAGVTGANVLTF
TRBV6-5	NA	TRBJ2-2	NA	TGTGCCAGCAAAATGGGACCGAACACCGGGGAGCTGTTTTTT	CASKMGPNTGELFF
TRBV11-2	NA	TRBJ2-1	NA	TGTGCCAGCAGCTTTTTGGGCTCCTACAATGAGCAGTTCTTC	CASSFLGSYNEQFF
TRBV13	NA	TRBJ2-7	NA	TGTGCCAGCAGCTCCGACAGGTCCTACGAGCAGTACTTC	CASSSDRSYEQYF
TRBV6-1	NA	TRBJ1-2	TRBD1	TGTGCCAGCAGGACCGGGACAGCTCTCTATGGCTACACCTTC	CASRTGTALYGYTF
TRBV5-1	NA	TRBJ1-1	NA	TGCGCCAGCAGCTTGGCCCAGACGAACACTGAAGCTTTCTTT	CASSLAQTNTEAFF
TRBV14	NA	TRBJ1-1	NA	TGTGCCAGCAGCCAATGGGCGGGGGAGACTGAAGCTTTCTTT	CASSQWAGETEAFF
TRBV4-1	NA	TRBJ2-7	NA	TGCGCCAGCAGCCAGAGAGACCCGGGCGAGCAGTACTTC	CASSQRDPGEQYF
TRBV2	NA	TRBJ2-2	TRBD1	TGTGCCAGCAGTTACGGACAGGGAGGTACCGGGGAGCTGTTTTTT	CASSYGQGGTGELFF
TRBV19	NA	TRBJ1-4	NA	TGTGCCAGTAGAGGGACACATTCTAATGAAAAACTGTTTTTT	CASRGTHSNEKLFF
TRBV29-1	NA	TRBJ1-2	NA	TGCAGCGTGAGGACTAACTATGGCTACACCTTC	CSVRTNYGYTF
TRBV4-1	NA	TRBJ2-7	TRBD2	TGCGCCAGCAGACACGGGGGGAATGAGCAGTACTTC	CASRHGGNEQYF
TRBV10-3	once	TRBJ1-4	NA	TGTGCCATCAGGGAGAGGGAAGGAGAAAAACTGTTTTTT	CAIREREGEKLFF
TRBV5-1	NA	TRBJ2-7	NA	TGCGCCAGCAGCCTTGGACCCGAGGGGTCCTACGAGCAGTACTTC	CASSLGPEGSYEQYF
TRBV2	NA	TRBJ2-3	NA	TGTGCCAGCACTAGGAATCCAACAGATACGCAGTATTTT	CASTRNPTDTQYF
TRBV9	NA	TRBJ2-7	TRBD1	TGTGCCAGCAGCGCCGGAAGACGGACAGGGGCTAGCTACGAGCAGTACTTC	CASSAGRRTGASYEQYF
TRBV7-2	NA	TRBJ2-7	TRBD2	TGTGCCAGCAGCTTAGTTCGGGAGGGGGAGCAGTACTTC	CASSLVREGEQYF
TRBV7-2	NA	TRBJ2-7	NA	TGTGCCAGCAGCTTTATTAGGGGCGAGCAGTACTTC	CASSFIRGEQYF
TRBV10-2	few	TRBJ1-1	NA	TGCGCCAGCGGACGGAACATGAACACTGAAGCTTTCTTT	CASGRNMNTEAFF
TRBV29-1	NA	TRBJ2-7	TRBD1	TGCAGCGTTACGTTAACCCGAGGACAGGGGGTGGGCGAGCAGTACTTC	CSVTLTRGQGVGEQYF
TRBV15	NA	TRBJ1-5	NA	TGTGCCACCAGCAGATTCCGGACAGGCAATCAGCCCCAGCATTTT	CATSRFRTGNQPQHF
TRBV2	NA	TRBJ2-7	NA	TGTGCCAGCATAGGTGGCAGAAACTCCTACGAGCAGTACTTC	CASIGGRNSYEQYF